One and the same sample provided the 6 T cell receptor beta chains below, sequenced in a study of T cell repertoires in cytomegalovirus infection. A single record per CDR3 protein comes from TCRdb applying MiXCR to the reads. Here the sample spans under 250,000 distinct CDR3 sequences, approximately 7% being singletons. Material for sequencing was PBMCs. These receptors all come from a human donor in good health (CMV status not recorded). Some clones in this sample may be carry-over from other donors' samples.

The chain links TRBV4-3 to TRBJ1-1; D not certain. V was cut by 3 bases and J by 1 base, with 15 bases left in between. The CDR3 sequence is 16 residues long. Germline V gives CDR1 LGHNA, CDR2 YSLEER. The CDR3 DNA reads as TGCGCCAGCAGCCATGCTGCCTTTACGGGGAACACTGAAGCTTTCTTT. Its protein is CASSHAAFTGNTEAFF.

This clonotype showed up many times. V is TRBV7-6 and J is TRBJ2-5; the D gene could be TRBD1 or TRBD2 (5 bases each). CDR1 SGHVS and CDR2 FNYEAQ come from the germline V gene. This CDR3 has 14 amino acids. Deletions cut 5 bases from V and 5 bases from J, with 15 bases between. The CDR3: CASSPGWGGETQYF. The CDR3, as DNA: TGTGCCAGCAGCCCGGGTTGGGGCGGGGAGACCCAGTACTTC.

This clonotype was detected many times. The CDR3, as DNA: TGTGCCAGCAGTTTCCCCTTCTACGAGCAGTACTTC. Its translation: CASSFPFYEQYF. V gene TRBV27 combines with J gene TRBJ2-7, with D unresolved. Trimming removed 3 bases from V and 3 bases from J, with 6 bases in between. This CDR3 spans 12 amino acids. The germline CDR1 and CDR2 sequences are MNHEY and SMNVEV (reference sequence).

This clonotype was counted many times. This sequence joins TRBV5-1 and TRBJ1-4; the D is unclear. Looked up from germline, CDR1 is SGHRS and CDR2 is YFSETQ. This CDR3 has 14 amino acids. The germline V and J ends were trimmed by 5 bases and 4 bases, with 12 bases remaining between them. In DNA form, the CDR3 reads TGCGCCAGCAGTTCGACGGTGGGTAATGAAAAACTGTTTTTT. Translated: CASSSTVGNEKLFF.

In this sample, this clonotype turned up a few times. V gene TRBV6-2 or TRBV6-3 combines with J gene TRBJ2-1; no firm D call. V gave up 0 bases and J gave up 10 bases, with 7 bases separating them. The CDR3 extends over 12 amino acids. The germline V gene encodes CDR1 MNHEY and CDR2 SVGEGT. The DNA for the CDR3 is TGTGCCAGCAGTTACTCCTATTTCGAGCAGTTCTTC. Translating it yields CASSYSYFEQFF.

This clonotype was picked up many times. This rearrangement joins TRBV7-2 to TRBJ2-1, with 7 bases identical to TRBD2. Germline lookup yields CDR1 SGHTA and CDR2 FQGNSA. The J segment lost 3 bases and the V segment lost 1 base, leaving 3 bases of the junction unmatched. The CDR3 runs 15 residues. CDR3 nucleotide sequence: TGTGCCAGCAGCTTAGGGGGCGGGGGCTACAATGAGCAGTTCTTC. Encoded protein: CASSLGGGGYNEQFF. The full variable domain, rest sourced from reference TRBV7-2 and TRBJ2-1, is GAGVSQSPSNKVTEKGKDVELRCDPISGHTALYWYRQSLGQGLEFLIYFQGNSAPDKSGLPSDRFSAERTGGSVSTLTIQRTQQEDSAVYLCASSLGGGGYNEQFFGPGTRLTVL.